Listed below are T cell receptor beta chains from one sample, sequenced in a study of blood T cell repertoires in COVID-19. Produced via immunoSEQ multiplex PCR; TCRdb's table is partial and in-frame only. The table has just under 350,000 clones, roughly 90% seen once; the top ten hold approximately 7.3%. What was sequenced was peripheral blood. These receptors were collected from a woman in her 70s with COVID-19, enrolled during active disease. CDR3s include the opening cysteine and the closing phenylalanine or tryptophan. A D gene is named only where the DNA matches it firmly. Some rows mark clone size as missing; the rest say once, few, many or name a class of expanded clone.

-	TRBJ1-4	-	TRBV7-2	CASSFGQNWNEKLFF	TGTGCCAGCAGCTTTGGACAGAACTGGAATGAAAAACTGTTTTTT
-	TRBJ1-6	-	TRBV29-1	CSVGALISSYNSPLHF	TGCAGCGTTGGGGCCCTTATAAGCTCCTATAATTCACCCCTCCACTTT
-	TRBJ2-5	TRBD2	TRBV5-4	CASSLRLAGETQYF	TGTGCCAGCAGCTTGCGGCTAGCGGGAGAGACCCAGTACTTC
once	TRBJ2-7	TRBD2	TRBV19	CASSTTLAGYEQYF	TGTGCCAGTAGTACAACACTAGCGGGCTACGAGCAGTACTTC
-	TRBJ2-1	-	TRBV9	CASSVDPFSSYNEQFF	TGTGCCAGCAGCGTAGATCCCTTCAGCTCCTACAATGAGCAGTTCTTC
-	TRBJ1-3	TRBD1	TRBV7-9	CASSLVGQGYPGNTIYF	TGTGCCAGCAGCTTAGTGGGACAGGGTTATCCTGGAAACACCATATATTTT
-	TRBJ1-5	TRBD1	TRBV6-2/TRBV6-3	CASSPDRVGQPQHF	TGTGCCAGCAGTCCAGACAGGGTAGGTCAGCCCCAGCATTTT
once	TRBJ1-1	-	TRBV29-1	CSVEGRVRTEAFF	TGCAGCGTTGAAGGGAGGGTGAGGACTGAAGCTTTCTTT
once	TRBJ2-3	TRBD2	TRBV9	CASTATSGGPWDTQYF	TGTGCCAGCACCGCGACTAGCGGGGGCCCCTGGGATACGCAGTATTTT
-	TRBJ1-1	-	TRBV29-1	CSVVPGSNTEAFF	TGCAGCGTTGTACCGGGATCCAACACTGAAGCTTTCTTT
few	TRBJ2-1	TRBD2	TRBV14	CASSQEGRGYNEQFF	TGTGCCAGCAGCCAAGAGGGGAGGGGATACAATGAGCAGTTCTTC
-	TRBJ1-5	TRBD1	TRBV7-8	CASSSGQGNQPQHF	TGTGCCAGCAGCTCGGGACAGGGAAACCAGCCCCAGCATTTT
-	TRBJ1-2	TRBD1	TRBV2	CASRGQGGYGYTF	TGTGCCAGCAGAGGACAGGGAGGTTATGGCTACACCTTC
-	TRBJ1-1	-	TRBV12-5	CASGSIGGGNTEAFF	TGTGCTAGTGGTTCGATCGGGGGAGGGAACACTGAAGCTTTCTTT